A selection of T cell receptor beta chains follows, all from one sample in a study of cytomegalovirus exposure and HLA in healthy donors. Profiling relied on immunoSEQ multiplex PCR, and the TCRdb table lists in-frame clones only, not all of them. The sample has around 150,000 clones, under 75% seen once. The sequenced sample was PBMCs. The receptors derive from a middle-aged woman in good health and CMV-seronegative. CDR3s include the opening cysteine and the closing phenylalanine or tryptophan. The D gene is left open where the match is weak. Rows may omit the clone size; those that give it use once, few, many or a size class.

D gene: TRBD1
clone size: few
J gene: TRBJ1-6
V gene: TRBV6-5
CDR3 DNA: TGTGCCAGCACCCACGGGGACAGGGTGAACTCACCCCTCCACTTT
CDR3 protein: CASTHGDRVNSPLHF

D gene: TRBD1
clone size: .
J gene: TRBJ2-7
V gene: TRBV11-2
CDR3 DNA: TGTGCCAGCAGAAGTAACAGGGGGCCTGTTTCCGAGCAGTACTTC
CDR3 protein: CASRSNRGPVSEQYF

D gene: TRBD1
clone size: .
J gene: TRBJ1-1
V gene: TRBV5-1
CDR3 DNA: TGCGCCAGCAGCTACGGACAGGGCGCTGCGATTCTGAACACTGAAGCTTTCTTT
CDR3 protein: CASSYGQGAAILNTEAFF

D gene: .
clone size: .
J gene: TRBJ2-7
V gene: TRBV19
CDR3 DNA: TGTGCCAGTGGTTCTGGGAGGTTCTACGAGCAGTACTTC
CDR3 protein: CASGSGRFYEQYF

D gene: TRBD1
clone size: few
J gene: TRBJ2-7
V gene: TRBV19
CDR3 DNA: TGTGCCAGTAGTATTGGAAGGGGGCGCTCCTACGAGCAGTACTTC
CDR3 protein: CASSIGRGRSYEQYF

D gene: TRBD1
clone size: .
J gene: TRBJ2-7
V gene: TRBV18
CDR3 DNA: TGTGCCAGCACAGGGGGGTCATCGTACGAGCAGTACTTC
CDR3 protein: CASTGGSSYEQYF

D gene: TRBD1
clone size: .
J gene: TRBJ1-2
V gene: TRBV2
CDR3 DNA: TGTGCCAGCAGTCTAAAGGGACAGCTTAACTATGGCTACACCTTC
CDR3 protein: CASSLKGQLNYGYTF

D gene: .
clone size: .
J gene: TRBJ2-7
V gene: TRBV28
CDR3 DNA: TGTGCCAGCAGTGCCCCTGGGACGGCGGGGAGCGAGCAGTACTTC
CDR3 protein: CASSAPGTAGSEQYF

D gene: .
clone size: .
J gene: TRBJ1-4
V gene: TRBV27
CDR3 DNA: TGTGCCAGCAGTTTCCGGGGGTCTCCTAATGAAAAACTGTTTTTT
CDR3 protein: CASSFRGSPNEKLFF

D gene: TRBD2
clone size: .
J gene: TRBJ2-3
V gene: TRBV7-3
CDR3 DNA: TGTGCCAGCAGCCCCGGACTAGCCGTCACAGATACGCAGTATTTT
CDR3 protein: CASSPGLAVTDTQYF

D gene: .
clone size: .
J gene: TRBJ1-2
V gene: TRBV6-5
CDR3 DNA: TGTGCCAGCAGCTGGGACAAGAAGCTCTATGGCTACACCTTC
CDR3 protein: CASSWDKKLYGYTF

D gene: .
clone size: few
J gene: TRBJ1-3
V gene: TRBV10-3
CDR3 DNA: TGTGCCATCAGTGAGTCGGCGGTCTCTGGAAACACCATATATTTT
CDR3 protein: CAISESAVSGNTIYF

D gene: TRBD1
clone size: .
J gene: TRBJ1-2
V gene: TRBV5-6
CDR3 DNA: TGTGCCAGCAGCTTACTAGGACAGGGCGCCGCTAACTATGGCTACACCTTC
CDR3 protein: CASSLLGQGAANYGYTF

D gene: TRBD1
clone size: .
J gene: TRBJ2-7
V gene: TRBV10-3
CDR3 DNA: TGTGCCATCAGTGAGTCCCGACAGGGGCCAACCTACGAGCAGTACTTC
CDR3 protein: CAISESRQGPTYEQYF

D gene: .
clone size: once
J gene: TRBJ1-1
V gene: TRBV2
CDR3 DNA: TGTGCCAGCAGTGACGGGGATACTGAAGCTTTCTTT
CDR3 protein: CASSDGDTEAFF

D gene: .
clone size: few
J gene: TRBJ1-1
V gene: TRBV7-9
CDR3 DNA: TGTGCCAGCAGCTTATCAGCGTCGAACACTGAAGCTTTCTTT
CDR3 protein: CASSLSASNTEAFF

D gene: .
clone size: .
J gene: TRBJ1-1
V gene: TRBV7-9
CDR3 DNA: TGTGCCAGCAGCTTAGGCGGAGACTCTGAAGCTTTCTTT
CDR3 protein: CASSLGGDSEAFF

D gene: TRBD1
clone size: .
J gene: TRBJ2-7
V gene: TRBV5-4
CDR3 DNA: TGTGCCAGCAGCCCCCCGGGACAGGGAAACTACGAGCAGTACTTC
CDR3 protein: CASSPPGQGNYEQYF